A selection of T cell receptor beta chains follows, all from one sample in a study of blood T cell repertoires in COVID-19. Some clones are missing from TCRdb's copy, which holds only in-frame ones; the method was immunoSEQ multiplex PCR. The repertoire consists of around 1,400 clones, with about 94% occurring once and the leading ten covering about 2%. The sequencing sample was made of peripheral blood. The receptors were gathered from a human donor in a cohort sampled during active COVID-19. The CDR3 runs from the conserved cysteine through the conserved F or W. A D gene is named only where the DNA matches it firmly. Expanded clones get a size class; other rows say once, few or many, or leave the size out.

v_call: TRBV7-3; cdr3_length: 14; d_call: -; j_call: TRBJ1-1; clone_size: -; cdr3_nt: TGTGCCAGCAGCTTTGGAGGGGCTGGAACTGAAGCTTTCTTT; cdr3_aa: CASSFGGAGTEAFF
v_call: TRBV7-8; cdr3_length: 14; d_call: -; j_call: TRBJ1-2; clone_size: -; cdr3_nt: TGTGCCAGCAGCAATTCAGGGGACGGCTATGGCTACACCTTC; cdr3_aa: CASSNSGDGYGYTF
v_call: TRBV9; cdr3_length: 18; d_call: TRBD1; j_call: TRBJ2-5; clone_size: -; cdr3_nt: TGTGCCAGCAGCCCCAGAGGGGCGGGGACAGGGGGCCAAGAGACCCAGTACTTC; cdr3_aa: CASSPRGAGTGGQETQYF
v_call: TRBV4-1; cdr3_length: 17; d_call: TRBD2; j_call: TRBJ2-5; clone_size: -; cdr3_nt: TGCGCCAGCAGCCAGGCCCCTAGCGGAGAGAGCCAAGAGACCCAGTACTTC; cdr3_aa: CASSQAPSGESQETQYF
v_call: TRBV27; cdr3_length: 15; d_call: TRBD2; j_call: TRBJ2-7; clone_size: -; cdr3_nt: TGTGCCAGCAGTGACCCGGGACTAGCGGGAGTTTCCCTAACCTTC; cdr3_aa: CASSDPGLAGVSLTF
v_call: TRBV7-3; cdr3_length: 14; d_call: -; j_call: TRBJ1-6; clone_size: -; cdr3_nt: TGTGCCAGCAGCTTAACGGGGGGAGATTCACCCCTCCACTTT; cdr3_aa: CASSLTGGDSPLHF
v_call: TRBV2; cdr3_length: 14; d_call: TRBD2; j_call: TRBJ2-3; clone_size: -; cdr3_nt: TGTGCCAGCCTTCAGCGGGGGGACACAGATACGCAGTATTTT; cdr3_aa: CASLQRGDTDTQYF
v_call: TRBV10-1; cdr3_length: 15; d_call: -; j_call: TRBJ1-1; clone_size: once; cdr3_nt: TGCGCCAGCAGTGAAGACGGACAGCCGGGGACTGAAGCTTTCTTT; cdr3_aa: CASSEDGQPGTEAFF
v_call: TRBV9; cdr3_length: 16; d_call: -; j_call: TRBJ2-2; clone_size: -; cdr3_nt: TGTGCCAGCAGCGTAAAATCTAGCCTGGCAACCGGGGAGCTGTTTTTT; cdr3_aa: CASSVKSSLATGELFF
v_call: TRBV2; cdr3_length: 15; d_call: TRBD2; j_call: TRBJ2-2; clone_size: -; cdr3_nt: TGTGCCAGCAGTGAAGAACTAGCGGGCACCGGGGAGCTGTTTTTT; cdr3_aa: CASSEELAGTGELFF